Presented here are 27 T cell receptor beta chains from one specimen sequenced in a study of somatic mutations in cytotoxic T cells in rheumatoid arthritis (dated by TCRdb to 2016 to 2017). The library was generated by the immunoSEQ multiplex PCR assay. TCRdb carries this immuneACCESS record with in-frame sequences only. Its versions omit some clonotypes, under half of them owing to an unresolved V gene in the studies checked, with the rest unexplained. The sample table holds 15,000 to 20,000 clones, of which just under 75% were seen once. Together, the top ten hold 14% to 15% of the sample. Sequences were obtained from CD8+ T cells sorted from blood. Receptors originate from an adult with rheumatoid arthritis.

The chain combines TRBV4-1 with TRBJ2-1, with no clear D. Trimming stripped 1 base from V and 6 bases from J, with 13 bases between. CDR1 and CDR2 (germline): MGHRA, YSYEKL. The CDR3 runs 15 residues. This chain's CDR3 is CASSQVSAPTNEQFF. CDR3 DNA: TGCGCCAGCAGCCAAGTCTCGGCACCCACCAATGAGCAGTTCTTC.

The CDR3: CASSASANQPQHF. In DNA form, the CDR3 reads TGTGCCAGCAGCGCCTCAGCTAATCAGCCCCAGCATTTT. The chain recombines TRBV6-4 with TRBJ1-5; unclear D gene. In germline, CDR1 is MRHNA, CDR2 SNTAGT. The CDR3 has 13 residues. Trimming cost V 6 bases and J 4 bases, with 10 bases left between them.

This clone was detected only a few times. The J gene is TRBJ1-1, the V gene TRBV5-1; D is undetermined. The V end was cut by 0 bases, the J end by 4 bases, with 4 bases between. There are 12 residues in the CDR3. The germline gives CDR1 SGHRS, CDR2 YFSETQ. The chain's CDR3 is CASSLESTEAFF. The CDR3, as DNA: TGCGCCAGCAGCTTGGAGAGCACTGAAGCTTTCTTT.

The rearrangement links TRBV7-9 to TRBJ1-1, with D perhaps matching TRBD1 (6 bases). CDR3 length equals 12 residues. Germline loops: CDR1 SEHNR, CDR2 FQNEAQ (reference sequence). V lost 6 bases and J lost 9, with 14 bases in between. The CDR3 bases are TGTGCCAGCAGGGACCAGGGGACCCAAGCTTTCTTT. This translates into CASRDQGTQAFF.

A single count supports this clone. The rearrangement joins TRBV7-8 to TRBJ1-5; D gene ambiguous. From germline, CDR1 is SGHVS and CDR2 FQNEAQ. The CDR3 is made up of 15 amino acids. V shed 1 base and J shed 4 bases, with 11 bases lying between them. CDR3 residues: CASSLGRTENQPQHF. The CDR3 DNA is TGTGCCAGCAGCTTAGGACGGACGGAAAATCAGCCCCAGCATTTT.

By sample fraction, this clone is medium-sized. This CDR3 is also generated by other DNA sequences in the sample. The chain uses TRBV13 and TRBJ1-1; D is ambiguous. Germline CDR1 and CDR2: PRHDT and FYEKMQ (reference sequence). Trimming cost V 0 bases and J 3 bases, with 5 bases left between them. The CDR3 spans 13 residues. The DNA for the CDR3 is TGTGCCAGCAGCTTAGGGAGAGACACTGAAGCTTTCTTT. It translates to CASSLGRDTEAFF.

The gene calls are TRBV7-9 and TRBJ2-1; 7 nucleotides line up with TRBD1. The CDR3 has 16 amino acids. The germline V gene encodes CDR1 SEHNR and CDR2 FQNEAQ (reference sequence). The J segment lost 9 bases and the V segment lost 5 bases, leaving 16 bases of the junction unmatched. The chain's CDR3 is CASSAETGLGRGEQFF. The CDR3 DNA sequence: TGTGCCAGCAGCGCCGAGACAGGGTTAGGTCGGGGTGAGCAGTTCTTC.

This chain uses TRBV5-6 with TRBJ2-7; D is unresolved. Germline CDR1 and CDR2: SGHDT and YYEEEE. V shed 0 bases and J shed 0 bases, with 7 bases lying between them. This CDR3 region has 14 residues. The CDR3 is CASSLGPGSYEQYF. The CDR3 bases are TGTGCCAGCAGCTTGGGCCCAGGCTCCTACGAGCAGTACTTC.

The V call is TRBV28, the J call TRBJ2-5; possibly TRBD1 for D (6 bases). Germline V gene sequence: CDR1 MDHEN, CDR2 SYDVKM. Trimming shortened V by 2 bases and J by 2 bases, and 9 bases separated the two germline ends. This CDR3 comprises 14 residues. In DNA form, the CDR3 reads TGTGCCAGCAGTTTAGGGGGCGGACAAGAGACCCAGTACTTC. Protein: CASSLGGGQETQYF.

The rearrangement joins TRBV7-9 to TRBJ2-1; D is possibly TRBD1 (6 bases). Trimming removed 2 bases from V and 7 bases from J, with 15 bases in between. In germline, CDR1 is SEHNR, CDR2 FQNEAQ (reference sequence). There are 15 residues in the CDR3. The CDR3 reads CASSLSTGPSNEQFF. CDR3 bases: TGTGCCAGCAGCTTATCGACAGGACCAAGTAATGAGCAGTTCTTC. Filled out from reference TRBV7-9 and TRBJ2-1, the complete variable domain reads DTGVSQNPRHKITKRGQNVTFRCDPISEHNRLYWYRQTLGQGPEFLTYFQNEAQLEKSRLLSDRFSAERPKGSFSTLEIQRTEQGDSAMYLCASSLSTGPSNEQFFGPGTRLTVL.

The chain couples TRBV7-9 to TRBJ1-4, with a weak D call TRBD1 (5 bases). The CDR3 consists of 19 residues. V was shortened by 4 bases and J by 0 bases, with 21 bases between the two germline ends. CDR1 and CDR2 (germline): SEHNR, FQNEAQ (reference sequence). CDR3 protein: CASSSYPVGPGATNEKLFF. The DNA for the CDR3 is TGTGCCAGCAGCTCGTATCCGGTTGGACCGGGGGCAACTAATGAAAAACTGTTTTTT.

The chain carries TRBV27 and TRBJ2-7; 7 bases match TRBD2. Germline CDR1 and CDR2: MNHEY and SMNVEV (reference sequence). The V segment lost 8 bases and the J segment 0 bases; nucleotides outside the gene matches: 4. The CDR3 contains 13 residues. Written as DNA, the CDR3 is TGTGCCAGCCGGGAGGCTGTCTCCTACGAGCAGTACTTC. It encodes CASREAVSYEQYF.

In its sample, this clone was seen once. The chain's CDR3 is CASSQDLLASGHTYNEQFF. The DNA for the CDR3 is TGTGCCAGCAGCCAAGACCTCCTCGCTAGCGGTCACACCTACAATGAGCAGTTCTTC. J is TRBJ2-1 and V is TRBV14, with 7 bases fitting TRBD2. CDR1 is SGHDN and CDR2 is FVKESK in the germline V gene. The CDR3 totals 19 residues. J gave up 2 bases and V 0 bases, and 13 bases lay outside the gene matches.

This chain connects TRBV7-6 to TRBJ2-7; TRBD2 aligns across 11 bases. Germline CDR1 is SGHVS and CDR2 is FNYEAQ. The V segment lost 5 bases and the J segment 4 bases; nucleotides outside the gene matches: 7. The CDR3 runs 15 residues. The CDR3: CASSLLAGVKYEQYF. As DNA, the CDR3 is TGTGCCAGCAGCCTACTAGCGGGAGTAAAGTACGAGCAGTACTTC.

CDR3 nucleotides: TGCGCCAGCAGCCAAGATGCGGGCCGACCACACAATGAGCAGTTCTTC. Its translation: CASSQDAGRPHNEQFF. The chain employs TRBV4-1 and TRBJ2-1; D perhaps matches TRBD2 (5 bases). Trimming stripped 0 bases from V and 5 bases from J, with 14 bases between. The CDR3 spans 16 residues. Germline V lookup: CDR1 MGHRA, CDR2 YSYEKL.

This clone occurred once. The rearrangement links TRBV5-1 to TRBJ2-5; 9 nucleotides line up with TRBD1. Germline values: CDR1 SGHRS, CDR2 YFSETQ. The CDR3 totals 14 residues. The trim removed 4 bases at V and 4 bases at J, leaving 5 bases unmatched. The CDR3 spells CASSAQGAGETQYF. The CDR3 region has the DNA TGCGCCAGCAGCGCACAGGGGGCCGGAGAGACCCAGTACTTC.

Concerning this clone: At the DNA level, this CDR3 is encoded by other sequences in the same sample as well. The V call is TRBV27, the J call TRBJ2-1; D may be TRBD1 or TRBD2 (5 bases each). This CDR3 spans 12 amino acids. Between the trimmed V and J ends, which lost 1 base and 8 bases, there was a span of 6 bases. The germline gives CDR1 MNHEY, CDR2 SMNVEV (reference sequence). The CDR3 coding sequence is TGTGCCAGCAGTTTATTGGGGGATGAGCAGTTCTTC. Translating it yields CASSLLGDEQFF.

The V call is TRBV2, the J call TRBJ2-2, with D tentatively TRBD2 (6 bases). V was pared by 4 bases and J by 2 bases, with 14 bases between. The CDR3 consists of 16 residues. In germline, CDR1 is SNHLY, CDR2 FYNNEI. The chain's CDR3 is CASSAWLGLNTGELFF. In DNA, the CDR3 is TGTGCCAGCAGTGCGTGGTTAGGACTAAACACCGGGGAGCTGTTTTTT.

The V and J genes are TRBV7-9 and TRBJ2-7; 7 nucleotides match TRBD1. The CDR3 spans 11 residues. Germline CDR1 reads SEHNR; CDR2 reads FQNEAQ (reference sequence). The V segment lost 4 bases and the J segment 6 bases; nucleotides outside the gene matches: 0. This chain's CDR3 is CASSSGGEQYF. CDR3 DNA sequence: TGTGCCAGCAGCTCAGGGGGCGAGCAGTACTTC.

This clone turned up a few times. The chain employs TRBV4-1 and TRBJ1-5; D gene ambiguous. The germline V gene encodes CDR1 MGHRA and CDR2 YSYEKL. Trimming pared 0 bases from V and 3 bases from J, leaving 6 bases between. CDR3 length: 14 amino acids. As DNA, the CDR3 is TGCGCCAGCAGCCAAGACGGGGACAATCAGCCCCAGCATTTT. It codes for CASSQDGDNQPQHF.

This rearrangement joins TRBV5-6 to TRBJ2-5, with 7 bases matching TRBD1. The J call may be faulty, since TRBJ2-7 better matches the DNA end. The CDR3 has 14 residues. Germline-derived CDR1 and CDR2 are SGHDT and YYEEEE. The CDR3 bases are TGTGCCAGCAGCCCCCGTTGGGACAGCTACGAGCAGTACTTC. It specifies CASSPRWDSYEQYF.

The gene calls are TRBV7-2 and TRBJ2-3; 8 positions match TRBD2. With V trimmed by 5 bases and J by 14 bases, 9 bases remained unmatched. CDR3 size: 12 residues. CDR1 SGHTA and CDR2 FQGNSA come from the germline V gene. DNA of the CDR3: TGTGCCAGCAGCCCAAACGGGGGGGGAAGGTATTTT. Its protein product is CASSPNGGGRYF. The full variable domain, with the rest looked up from reference TRBV7-2 and TRBJ2-3, is GAGVSQSPSNKVTEKGKDVELRCDPISGHTALYWYRQSLGQGLEFLIYFQGNSAPDKSGLPSDRFSAERTGGSVSTLTIQRTQQEDSAVYLCASSPNGGGRYFGPGTRLTVL.

V gene TRBV7-9 combines with J gene TRBJ2-2; a possible D gene is TRBD1 (6 bases). Germline-derived CDR1 and CDR2 are SEHNR and FQNEAQ (reference sequence). The CDR3 is made up of 16 amino acids. Trimming stripped 2 bases from V and 5 bases from J, with 15 bases between. This CDR3 reads CASSLFVRGATGELFF. The CDR3 DNA reads as TGTGCCAGCAGCTTATTTGTCAGGGGTGCTACCGGGGAGCTGTTTTTT. Drawing the rest from reference TRBV7-9 and TRBJ2-2, the complete variable domain is DTGVSQNPRHKITKRGQNVTFRCDPISEHNRLYWYRQTLGQGPEFLTYFQNEAQLEKSRLLSDRFSAERPKGSFSTLEIQRTEQGDSAMYLCASSLFVRGATGELFFGEGSRLTVL.

The chain uses TRBV30 and TRBJ2-3; 9 nucleotides align to TRBD2. Germline V lookup: CDR1 GTSNPN, CDR2 SVGIG (reference sequence). The length of the CDR3 is 15 residues. Unmatched junction bases numbered 4, after V lost 1 base and J lost 2 bases. DNA of the CDR3: TGTGCCTGGAGTGGTCTAGCGGGATTCACAGATACGCAGTATTTT. This codes for CAWSGLAGFTDTQYF.

A few counts support this clone. The chain carries TRBV9 and TRBJ2-1; D call uncertain. The CDR3 spans 13 residues. The germline gives CDR1 SGDLS, CDR2 YYNGEE. Trimming took off 6 bases at V and 8 bases at J, with 15 bases between the two ends. The chain's CDR3 is CASNQQLGDEQFF. CDR3 bases: TGTGCCAGCAACCAACAGCTAGGCGATGAGCAGTTCTTC.

This clone is categorized as medium-sized (0.01 to 0.1%). This chain joins TRBV27 and TRBJ2-7, with D perhaps matching TRBD1 (6 bases). The CDR3 length is 14 residues. Trimming shortened V by 5 bases and J by 0 bases, and 11 bases separated the two germline ends. The germline CDR1 and CDR2 sequences are MNHEY and SMNVEV (reference sequence). Here the CDR3 DNA reads TGTGCCAGCAGTACCCCCAGGGGCTCCTACGAGCAGTACTTC. Translated, it gives CASSTPRGSYEQYF.

This chain joins TRBV10-2 and TRBJ2-1; 8 nucleotides line up with TRBD2. This CDR3 contains 15 residues. Germline V lookup: CDR1 WSHSY, CDR2 SAAADI. With 2 bases clipped from V and 6 bases from J, the junction kept 6 bases outside the gene matches. DNA for the CDR3: TGCGCCAGCAGTGAGGAGCGGGGGCGCCCCAATGAGCAGTTCTTC. Protein product: CASSEERGRPNEQFF.